The 22 T cell receptor beta chains presented below share a single source sample, sequenced in a study of cytomegalovirus exposure and HLA in healthy donors. The primer mix had 60 Vbeta and 13 Jbeta primers. Some clones are missing from TCRdb's copy, which holds only in-frame ones; the method was immunoSEQ multiplex PCR. Of about 130,000 clones detected, roughly 70% appear once; the ten largest clones hold roughly 3.1%. The sequencing input was PBMCs. All receptors come from a man aged 30 to 39 in good health and CMV-seronegative.

The CDR3 DNA follows: TGTGCCAGCAGCTTAGGGACTAGCGGGAGCTCAGATACGCAGTATTTT. This sequence encodes CASSLGTSGSSDTQYF. The rearrangement joins TRBV9 to TRBJ2-3; TRBD2 aligns across 14 bases. The germline gives CDR1 SGDLS, CDR2 YYNGEE. The V and J ends lost 4 bases and 4 bases, in that order; junction bases with no gene match: 5. The CDR3 totals 16 residues.

The V call is TRBV6-1, the J call TRBJ2-3, with 9 bases aligning to TRBD2. The CDR3 extends over 15 amino acids. The germline CDR1 and CDR2 sequences are MNHNS and SASEGT. Trimming at V came to 7 bases and at J to 2 bases, leaving 7 bases not matched to a gene. CDR3 sequence: CASKLTSGTTDTQYF. CDR3 nucleotides: TGTGCCAGCAAACTGACTAGCGGAACCACAGATACGCAGTATTTT.

The gene calls are TRBV7-8 and TRBJ1-1; D may be TRBD1 (5 bases). The germline CDR1 and CDR2 sequences are SGHVS and FQNEAQ. This CDR3 region has 16 residues. Trimming pared 5 bases from V and 1 base from J, leaving 17 bases between. The CDR3 loop reads CASSPSFGGPNTEAFF. The CDR3 nucleotides are TGTGCCAGCAGCCCAAGCTTCGGGGGACCGAACACTGAAGCTTTCTTT.

This rearrangement joins TRBV11-2 to TRBJ2-4; D might be TRBD2 (6 bases). The CDR3 totals 14 residues. Trimming removed 1 base at V and 8 bases at J, with 12 bases between. Germline CDR1 SGHAT, CDR2 FQNNGV. CDR3 coding DNA: TGTGCCAGCAGCTTAGGGGGCAGGGACTACATTCAGTACTTC. Translation gives CASSLGGRDYIQYF.

The rearrangement links TRBV4-2 to TRBJ2-7, with D maybe TRBD1 (6 bases). This CDR3 is 16 amino acids long. Germline CDR1 reads LGHNA; CDR2 reads YNFKEQ. Trimming left V 2 bases short and J 4 bases short, with 18 bases between. For the CDR3, the DNA is TGTGCCAGCAGCCAAACATTCTCAGGGGTCTGGTACGAGCAGTACTTC. As protein: CASSQTFSGVWYEQYF.

This chain links TRBV5-4 with TRBJ2-1; possibly TRBD2 for D (6 bases). The CDR3 length is 14 residues. Germline CDR1 is SGHNT and CDR2 is YYREEE (reference sequence). The V end was cut by 5 bases, the J end by 3 bases, with 12 bases between. CDR3 protein: CASRLRESYNEQFF. CDR3 bases: TGTGCCAGCAGATTACGGGAGAGCTACAATGAGCAGTTCTTC.

The chain links TRBV6-6 to TRBJ2-5, with a possible D match to TRBD2 (6 bases). CDR1 is MNHNY and CDR2 is SVGAGI in the germline V gene (reference sequence). The CDR3 sequence is 15 residues long. The V gene lost 7 bases and the J gene lost 0 bases, with 15 bases spanning the gap. CDR3 in DNA: TGTGCCAGCACCCCCTGGACTACGAACCAAGAGACCCAGTACTTC. Translating it yields CASTPWTTNQETQYF.

This clone showed up just once. The CDR3: CAWSWQAGNTIYF. CDR3 sequence (DNA): TGTGCCTGGAGTTGGCAGGCGGGAAACACCATATATTTT. This chain connects TRBV30 to TRBJ1-3, with D unclear. Germline V CDR1 and CDR2: GTSNPN, SVGIG (reference sequence). V lost 2 bases, J lost 4 bases, and 9 bases lay in between. The CDR3 extends over 13 amino acids.

This sequence joins TRBV6-5 and TRBJ1-3; D is undetermined. The V gene lost 6 bases and the J gene lost 5 bases, with 14 bases spanning the gap. Germline-derived CDR1 and CDR2 are MNHEY and SVGAGI. CDR3 length: 14 residues. Here the CDR3 reads CASRTSGDRNTIYF. The CDR3 DNA follows: TGTGCCAGCAGGACGTCGGGAGATAGAAACACCATATATTTT.

The chain joins TRBV27 to TRBJ1-1, with a tentative D call TRBD1 (6 bases). Germline CDR1 MNHEY, CDR2 SMNVEV (reference sequence). The CDR3 has 15 amino acids. V lost 5 bases to trimming and J lost 5 bases, with 18 bases between them. The CDR3 loop reads CASSPPGQFSTEAFF. In DNA, the CDR3 is TGTGCCAGCAGTCCCCCCGGACAGTTTTCGACTGAAGCTTTCTTT.

This clone has only a few counts. Germline and junction disagree at one end, which may indicate a read error. The rearrangement uses TRBV20-1 and TRBJ2-1; TRBD1 matches at 9 bases. The CDR3 is 11 residues long. Germline-derived CDR1 and CDR2 are DFQATT and SNEGSKA (reference sequence). In DNA form, the CDR3 reads TGCAGTGCCCGCCCAACAGGGGGCCAGGTCTTC. The encoded protein is CSARPTGGQVF.

V gene TRBV7-3 combines with J gene TRBJ2-7; 9 positions match TRBD2. This CDR3 region has 17 residues. The germline V gene encodes CDR1 SGHTA and CDR2 FQGTGA. Losses at the gene ends were 5 bases for V and 6 bases for J; bases not matched to a gene: 17. CDR3 sequence (DNA): TGTGCCAGCAGCCCCCCTCCTGTTCTAGCGGGAAAATTCGAGCAGTACTTC. It codes for CASSPPPVLAGKFEQYF. The complete variable domain, with remaining parts taken from reference TRBV7-3 and TRBJ2-7, reads GAGVSQTPSNKVTEKGKYVELRCDPISGHTALYWYRQSLGQGPEFLIYFQGTGAADDSGLPNDRFFAVRPEGSVSTLKIQRTERGDSAVYLCASSPPPVLAGKFEQYFGPGTRLTVT.

The chain joins TRBV30 to TRBJ2-7; 8 bases line up with TRBD2. From germline, CDR1 is GTSNPN and CDR2 SVGIG (reference sequence). V shed 0 bases and J 3 bases; nucleotides not matched to a gene: 7. The CDR3 extends over 15 amino acids. Here the CDR3 DNA reads TGTGCCTGGAGTGTTGGTAGCGGGAAATTCTACGAGCAGTACTTC. It translates to CAWSVGSGKFYEQYF. Variable domain in full (rest from reference TRBV30 and TRBJ2-7): SQTIHQWPATLVQPVGSPLSLECTVEGTSNPNLYWYRQAAGRGLQLLFYSVGIGQISSEVPQNLSASRPQDRQFILSSKKLLLSDSGFYLCAWSVGSGKFYEQYFGPGTRLTVT.

V and J are TRBV7-6 and TRBJ1-6; 10 positions match TRBD1. Unmatched junction bases numbered 7, after V lost 5 bases and J lost 0 bases. This CDR3 spans 18 amino acids. Germline V CDR1 and CDR2: SGHVS, FNYEAQ. In DNA form, the CDR3 reads TGTGCCAGCAGCCCTGGGACAGGGGCGGGCTCCTATAATTCACCCCTCCACTTT. Its protein product is CASSPGTGAGSYNSPLHF.

The V call is TRBV11-2, the J call TRBJ2-7; D is undetermined. CDR3 length: 17 residues. Trimming cost V 0 bases and J 4 bases, with 19 bases left between them. Germline V gene lookup returns CDR1 SGHAT and CDR2 FQNNGV. The CDR3 loop is CASSLDPPGGFEYEQYF. CDR3 bases: TGTGCCAGCAGCTTAGATCCCCCTGGCGGTTTTGAGTACGAGCAGTACTTC.

This clone was observed a few times. The rearrangement uses TRBV15 and TRBJ2-7; 7 nucleotides line up with TRBD2. This CDR3 is built from 16 residues. V was clipped by 0 bases and J by 4 bases; unmatched bases: 9. The germline V gene has CDR1 LNHNV and CDR2 YYDKDF (reference sequence). CDR3 loop: CATSREGEGLSYEQYF. As DNA, the CDR3 is TGTGCCACCAGCAGAGAGGGGGAGGGATTAAGTTACGAGCAGTACTTC.

Only one count was recorded for this clone. The gene calls are TRBV2 and TRBJ2-5, with a possible D match to TRBD2 (6 bases). V lost 8 bases, J lost 4 bases, and 11 bases lay in between. The germline gives CDR1 SNHLY, CDR2 FYNNEI. This CDR3 has 12 residues. CDR3 protein: CASWGVGETQYF. CDR3 DNA: TGTGCCAGCTGGGGGGTGGGAGAGACCCAGTACTTC.

The V call is TRBV7-2, the J call TRBJ2-7; TRBD2 matches at 8 bases. Trimming cost V 4 bases and J 2 bases; bases outside gene matches: 7. Looked up from germline, CDR1 is SGHTA and CDR2 is FQGNSA. CDR3 length: 15 amino acids. The CDR3 region is CASSSRSSGPYEQYF. CDR3 coding DNA: TGTGCCAGCAGCTCTCGATCTAGCGGGCCCTACGAGCAGTACTTC. The variable domain in full, with the rest retrieved from reference TRBV7-2 and TRBJ2-7, is GAGVSQSPSNKVTEKGKDVELRCDPISGHTALYWYRQSLGQGLEFLIYFQGNSAPDKSGLPSDRFSAERTGGSVSTLTIQRTQQEDSAVYLCASSSRSSGPYEQYFGPGTRLTVT.

In this sample, this clone turned up once. The rearrangement links TRBV7-8 to TRBJ2-7; D may be TRBD1 (6 bases). The CDR3 extends over 14 amino acids. V was shortened by 5 bases and J by 0 bases, with 11 bases between the two germline ends. Germline CDR1 and CDR2: SGHVS and FQNEAQ. Written as DNA, the CDR3 is TGTGCCAGCAGCGGAATGGACAGCTCCTACGAGCAGTACTTC. Its translation: CASSGMDSSYEQYF.

V gene TRBV6-5 combines with J gene TRBJ2-7, with 9 nucleotides matching TRBD1. Germline assignment: CDR1 MNHEY and CDR2 SVGAGI. V was pared by 3 bases and J by 2 bases, with 8 bases of the junction left unmatched. The CDR3 extends over 16 amino acids. CDR3 in DNA: TGTGCCAGCAGTTATGGGACGGGACAGGGCACCTACGAGCAGTACTTC. It yields the protein CASSYGTGQGTYEQYF.

This clone was found a few times. V is TRBV6-5 and J is TRBJ1-1, with D perhaps matching TRBD1 (6 bases). V was pared by 6 bases and J by 1 base, with 9 bases between. The CDR3 consists of 13 residues. CDR1 MNHEY and CDR2 SVGAGI come from the germline V gene. The CDR3 reads CASSLDRNTEAFF. CDR3 coding DNA: TGTGCCAGCAGCTTGGACAGGAACACTGAAGCTTTCTTT.

This rearrangement joins TRBV6-5 to TRBJ2-2; D perhaps matches TRBD2 (6 bases). The CDR3 has 13 amino acids. CDR1 MNHEY and CDR2 SVGAGI come from the germline V gene. V dropped 8 bases and J dropped 6 bases, with 13 bases sitting between them. CDR3 bases: TGTGCCAGCTGCACTTCGGGGGCCGGGGAGCTGTTTTTT. It encodes CASCTSGAGELFF.